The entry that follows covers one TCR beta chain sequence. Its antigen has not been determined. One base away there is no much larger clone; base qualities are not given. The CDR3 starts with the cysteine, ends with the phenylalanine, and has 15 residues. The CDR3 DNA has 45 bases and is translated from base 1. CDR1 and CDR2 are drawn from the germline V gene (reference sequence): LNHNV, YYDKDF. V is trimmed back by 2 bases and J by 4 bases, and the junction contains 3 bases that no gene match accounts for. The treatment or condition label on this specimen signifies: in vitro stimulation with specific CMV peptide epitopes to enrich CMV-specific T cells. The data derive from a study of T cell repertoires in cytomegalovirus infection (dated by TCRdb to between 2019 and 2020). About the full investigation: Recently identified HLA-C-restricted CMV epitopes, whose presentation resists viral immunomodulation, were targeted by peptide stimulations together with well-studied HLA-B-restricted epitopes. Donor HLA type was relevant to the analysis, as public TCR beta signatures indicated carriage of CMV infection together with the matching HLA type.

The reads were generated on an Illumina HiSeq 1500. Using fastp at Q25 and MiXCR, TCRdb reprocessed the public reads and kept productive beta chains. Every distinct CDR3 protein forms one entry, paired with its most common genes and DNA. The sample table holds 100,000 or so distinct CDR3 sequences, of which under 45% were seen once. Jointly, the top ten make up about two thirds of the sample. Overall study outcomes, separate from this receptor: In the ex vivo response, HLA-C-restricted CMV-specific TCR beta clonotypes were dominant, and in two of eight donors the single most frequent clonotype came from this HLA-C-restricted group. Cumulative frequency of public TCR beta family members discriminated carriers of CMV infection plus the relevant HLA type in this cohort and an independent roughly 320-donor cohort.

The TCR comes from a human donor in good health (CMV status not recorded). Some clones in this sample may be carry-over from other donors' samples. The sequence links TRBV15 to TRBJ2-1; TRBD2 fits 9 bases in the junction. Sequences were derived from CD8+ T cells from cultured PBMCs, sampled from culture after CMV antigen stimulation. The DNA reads TGTGCCACCAGCAGAAGACTAGCGGAATACAATGAGCAGTTCTTC. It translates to CATSRRLAEYNEQFF.